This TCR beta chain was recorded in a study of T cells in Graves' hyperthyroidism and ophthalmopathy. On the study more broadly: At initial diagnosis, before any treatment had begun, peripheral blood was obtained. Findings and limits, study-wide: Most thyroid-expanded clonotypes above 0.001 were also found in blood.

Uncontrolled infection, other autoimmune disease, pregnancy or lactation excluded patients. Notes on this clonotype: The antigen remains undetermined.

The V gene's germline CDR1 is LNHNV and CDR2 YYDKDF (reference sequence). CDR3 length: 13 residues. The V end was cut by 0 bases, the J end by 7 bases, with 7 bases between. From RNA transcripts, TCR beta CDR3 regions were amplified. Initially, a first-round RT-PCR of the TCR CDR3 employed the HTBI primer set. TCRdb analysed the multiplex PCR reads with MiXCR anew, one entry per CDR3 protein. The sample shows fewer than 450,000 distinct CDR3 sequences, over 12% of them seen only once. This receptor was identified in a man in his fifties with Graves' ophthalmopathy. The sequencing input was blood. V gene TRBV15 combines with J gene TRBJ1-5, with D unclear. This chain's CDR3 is CATSRDFEQPQHF. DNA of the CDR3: TGTGCCACCAGCAGAGATTTTGAGCAGCCCCAGCATTTT.